This is a list of T cell receptor beta chains from one sample in a study of T-cell reconstitution after alpha-beta-depleted transplantation in children. TCRdb reprocessed the PCR reads with MiXCR, giving one entry per CDR3 protein. The sample holds more than 200,000 distinct CDR3 sequences, about a sixth seen once. This material consisted of PBMCs, mostly from graft donor cells, taken 360 days after TCRalphabeta/CD19-depleted stem cell transplant. These receptors were obtained from a male patient between 2 and 10 years old who had a stem cell transplant for acute lymphoblastic leukemia, so the T cells may come from the graft donor. CDR3s include the opening cysteine and the closing phenylalanine or tryptophan. A D gene is named only where the DNA matches it firmly. The size entry is marked missing in some rows and otherwise reads once, few, many or a size class.

cdr3_nt	cdr3_aa	clone_size	d_call	v_call	j_call
TGTGCCACCAGTGATTCCGGGACAGGGGGCGCGGAGACCCAGTACTTC	CATSDSGTGGAETQYF	few	TRBD1	TRBV24-1	TRBJ2-5
TGTGCCAGCAGCCCAAATGGGGCTAGCGGGGGGCCCTACAATGAGCAGTTCTTC	CASSPNGASGGPYNEQFF	NA	TRBD2	TRBV4-2	TRBJ2-1
TGTGCCAGCAGCCAAGGACCAGGCACTGAAGCTTTCTTT	CASSQGPGTEAFF	NA	NA	TRBV3-1	TRBJ1-1
TGTGCCAGCAGTTACACCGGGGAGCGGGAGCTGTTTTTT	CASSYTGERELFF	NA	NA	TRBV6-2/TRBV6-3	TRBJ2-2
TGTGCCAGCATGGACAGAAAATCCTATGGCTACACCTTC	CASMDRKSYGYTF	NA	NA	TRBV27	TRBJ1-2
TGCGCCAGCAGCTTGGCCACCGGACAGTACAATGAGCAGTTCTTC	CASSLATGQYNEQFF	few	NA	TRBV5-1	TRBJ2-1
TGCAGTGCTAGAGTGCCAGAGACCCAGTACTTC	CSARVPETQYF	few	NA	TRBV20-1	TRBJ2-5
TGCGCCAGCAGCTTGGATTGGGGGGCCTCCTCCTACGAGCAGTACTTC	CASSLDWGASSYEQYF	NA	NA	TRBV5-1	TRBJ2-7
TGCGCCAGCAGCCAAGATCCGGGGCGTGATTCACCCCTCCACTTT	CASSQDPGRDSPLHF	NA	NA	TRBV4-3	TRBJ1-6
TGTGCCAGCAGCCCAGGGACTAGCGGGGACCCACAGAAGGGATGGTATTTT	CASSPGTSGDPQKGWYF	NA	TRBD2	TRBV3-1	TRBJ2-3
TGTGCCAGCAGTGGGGGGCACGCCCTGGGCAGGGCCACAGATACGCAGTATTTT	CASSGGHALGRATDTQYF	few	NA	TRBV25-1	TRBJ2-3
TGCGCCAGCAGCGCAGTCGGACAGGGCTACCAAGAGACCCAGTACTTC	CASSAVGQGYQETQYF	NA	TRBD1	TRBV5-1	TRBJ2-5
TGCAGTGCTAGAGAAGGCCTAAATAACGAGCAGTACTTC	CSAREGLNNEQYF	few	NA	TRBV20-1	TRBJ2-7
TGTGCCAGCTCACGAACTCAGGACAGCACTGAAGCTTTCTTT	CASSRTQDSTEAFF	few	NA	TRBV18	TRBJ1-1
TGCGCCAGCAGCTTGGGAGGGCGCCTAGCGGTTTTGAATGAGCAGTTCTTC	CASSLGGRLAVLNEQFF	NA	TRBD2	TRBV5-1	TRBJ2-1
TGTGCCAGCAGCGCCAGGACAGGGTTGGGGGAGACCCAGTACTTC	CASSARTGLGETQYF	once	TRBD1	TRBV2	TRBJ2-5
TGTGCCAGCACCCCCCGTGCAGCCGGCACCTACTCTGGAAACACCATATATTTT	CASTPRAAGTYSGNTIYF	NA	NA	TRBV7-8	TRBJ1-3
TGTGCCATCAGTGAGCCCCGCGAGGGTCAAGAGACCCAGTACTTC	CAISEPREGQETQYF	few	NA	TRBV10-3	TRBJ2-5
TGTGCCAGCCGACCCTTTCCCCAGGGTGAAAACATTCAGTACTTC	CASRPFPQGENIQYF	few	NA	TRBV7-9	TRBJ2-4
TGCGCCAGCAGCTTGAAGGGGCCGAACTATGGCTACACCTTC	CASSLKGPNYGYTF	few	NA	TRBV5-1	TRBJ1-2
TGCAGTGCTAGAGCGGGGGGACCTCAAGAGACCCAGTACTTC	CSARAGGPQETQYF	NA	TRBD2	TRBV20-1	TRBJ2-5
TGTGCCAGCAGCTTTACCGGACTTCTTGAGCAGTTCTTC	CASSFTGLLEQFF	NA	NA	TRBV5-5	TRBJ2-1
TGTGCCAGCATCGATGGGCAGGGCACCGGGGAGCTGTTTTTT	CASIDGQGTGELFF	many	NA	TRBV6-5	TRBJ2-2
TGCGCCAGCAGCCAAGATCTGACAGGGGGGGCTTATAGCAATCAGCCCCAGCATTTT	CASSQDLTGGAYSNQPQHF	NA	TRBD1	TRBV4-3	TRBJ1-5
TGTGCCAGCAGCCCCCCCGGGCGGGGGTTGGATACGCAGTATTTT	CASSPPGRGLDTQYF	NA	TRBD2	TRBV7-2	TRBJ2-3
TGCAGTGCTAGATCAGGGCCCTACGAGCAGTACTTC	CSARSGPYEQYF	few	NA	TRBV20-1	TRBJ2-7